These T cell receptor beta chains were read from a single sample in a study of blood T cells in healthy people across ages. TCRdb re-derived calls from the 5' RACE reads in MiXCR, one entry per CDR3 protein. The sample has about 1,400,000 distinct CDR3 sequences; approximately 42% are singletons. Sequenced input: blood. The receptor source for this set is a woman aged 18-29 years in good health. Each CDR3 is given with its conserved first and last residue. D genes are given only for firm matches. Size tells how often a clone was seen (once, few, many) or the class of an expanded clone, and some rows leave it out.

v_call: TRBV5-1; j_call: TRBJ1-1; clone_size: .; d_call: TRBD1; cdr3_aa: CVSIRGQDTEAFF; cdr3_nt: TGCGTCAGCATCAGAGGACAGGACACTGAAGCTTTCTTT
v_call: TRBV4-1; j_call: TRBJ2-5; clone_size: few; d_call: TRBD2; cdr3_aa: CASSPRRSSGGDQETQYF; cdr3_nt: TGCGCCAGCAGCCCGAGGAGATCTAGCGGGGGGGACCAAGAGACCCAGTACTTC
v_call: TRBV2; j_call: TRBJ2-1; clone_size: .; d_call: .; cdr3_aa: CASSPDWKLDEQFF; cdr3_nt: TGTGCCAGCAGCCCGGACTGGAAGTTGGATGAGCAGTTCTTC
v_call: TRBV11-1; j_call: TRBJ2-1; clone_size: few; d_call: .; cdr3_aa: CASSALSSYNEQFF; cdr3_nt: TGTGCCAGCAGCGCCCTATCCTCCTACAATGAGCAGTTCTTC
v_call: TRBV12-3/TRBV12-4; j_call: TRBJ1-4; clone_size: .; d_call: .; cdr3_aa: CASSFGQETNEKLFF; cdr3_nt: TGTGCCAGCAGTTTCGGGCAGGAGACTAATGAAAAACTGTTTTTT
v_call: TRBV20-1; j_call: TRBJ2-7; clone_size: .; d_call: .; cdr3_aa: CSATPTSSWSYNEQYF; cdr3_nt: TGCAGTGCTACCCCCACTAGCAGTTGGTCCTACAATGAGCAGTACTTC
v_call: TRBV18; j_call: TRBJ1-5; clone_size: few; d_call: .; cdr3_aa: CASSQGSGPYSNQPQHF; cdr3_nt: TGTGCCAGCTCACAGGGTTCTGGTCCGTACAGCAATCAGCCCCAGCATTTT
v_call: TRBV12-3/TRBV12-4; j_call: TRBJ2-7; clone_size: few; d_call: TRBD2; cdr3_aa: CASSSGLASGYEQYF; cdr3_nt: TGTGCCAGCAGTTCGGGACTAGCGAGTGGATACGAGCAGTACTTC
v_call: TRBV20-1; j_call: TRBJ2-7; clone_size: many; d_call: .; cdr3_aa: CSARDNYEQYF; cdr3_nt: TGCAGTGCTAGGGACAACTACGAGCAGTACTTC
v_call: TRBV5-1; j_call: TRBJ1-5; clone_size: .; d_call: TRBD1; cdr3_aa: CASSLAGGTQPQHF; cdr3_nt: TGCGCCAGCAGCTTGGCAGGGGGCACTCAGCCCCAGCATTTT
v_call: TRBV6-1; j_call: TRBJ2-5; clone_size: few; d_call: .; cdr3_aa: CASGGTAGETQYF; cdr3_nt: TGTGCCAGCGGTGGGACCGCGGGTGAGACCCAGTACTTC
v_call: TRBV7-2; j_call: TRBJ2-3; clone_size: few; d_call: TRBD2; cdr3_aa: CASSPRLAGISGTDTQYF; cdr3_nt: TGTGCCAGCAGCCCACGCCTAGCGGGGATCTCTGGCACAGATACGCAGTATTTT
v_call: TRBV12-3/TRBV12-4; j_call: TRBJ1-5; clone_size: few; d_call: .; cdr3_aa: CASRYDSNQPQHF; cdr3_nt: TGTGCCAGCAGATACGACAGCAATCAGCCCCAGCATTTT
v_call: TRBV5-1; j_call: TRBJ2-3; clone_size: .; d_call: .; cdr3_aa: CASRREGGLGDTQYF; cdr3_nt: TGCGCCAGCCGGAGGGAAGGAGGATTGGGAGATACGCAGTATTTT
v_call: TRBV20-1; j_call: TRBJ2-2; clone_size: .; d_call: .; cdr3_aa: CSARDLGYPGELFF; cdr3_nt: TGCAGTGCTAGAGATCTGGGCTATCCCGGGGAGCTGTTTTTT
v_call: TRBV28; j_call: TRBJ2-7; clone_size: few; d_call: TRBD2; cdr3_aa: CASSPRNSGVSEQYF; cdr3_nt: TGTGCCAGCAGTCCCCGGAATAGCGGGGTAAGCGAGCAGTACTTC
v_call: TRBV20-1; j_call: TRBJ2-3; clone_size: .; d_call: .; cdr3_aa: CSALQTDTQYF; cdr3_nt: TGCAGTGCCCTACAGACAGATACGCAGTATTTT
v_call: TRBV12-3/TRBV12-4; j_call: TRBJ2-5; clone_size: .; d_call: .; cdr3_aa: CASRMGSIGSETQYF; cdr3_nt: TGTGCCAGCAGAATGGGCTCTATCGGGAGTGAGACCCAGTACTTC
v_call: TRBV30; j_call: TRBJ1-2; clone_size: .; d_call: .; cdr3_aa: CAWSVPGSGYTF; cdr3_nt: TGTGCCTGGAGTGTACCAGGGAGTGGCTACACCTTC
v_call: TRBV6-1; j_call: TRBJ2-4; clone_size: few; d_call: TRBD1; cdr3_aa: CASTDRAAKNIQYF; cdr3_nt: TGTGCCAGTACAGACAGGGCTGCCAAAAACATTCAGTACTTC
v_call: TRBV6-1; j_call: TRBJ1-1; clone_size: .; d_call: .; cdr3_aa: CASSEGVSGEAFF; cdr3_nt: TGTGCCAGCAGTGAAGGGGTGAGTGGTGAAGCTTTCTTT
v_call: TRBV7-3; j_call: TRBJ2-1; clone_size: .; d_call: TRBD2; cdr3_aa: CASSLLSGGSEQFF; cdr3_nt: TGTGCCAGCAGCTTACTATCGGGGGGTAGTGAGCAGTTCTTC
v_call: TRBV28; j_call: TRBJ2-1; clone_size: .; d_call: .; cdr3_aa: CASNTGTTHNEQFF; cdr3_nt: TGTGCCAGCAACACCGGGACCACACACAATGAGCAGTTCTTC
v_call: TRBV18; j_call: TRBJ1-5; clone_size: few; d_call: .; cdr3_aa: CASSPLAHSNQPQHF; cdr3_nt: TGTGCCAGCTCACCCCTGGCCCACTCCAATCAGCCCCAGCATTTT
v_call: TRBV27; j_call: TRBJ1-2; clone_size: .; d_call: TRBD1; cdr3_aa: CASSQTGSAGCTF; cdr3_nt: TGTGCCAGCAGTCAGACAGGGTCGGCTGGCTGCACCTTC
v_call: TRBV2; j_call: TRBJ1-2; clone_size: .; d_call: .; cdr3_aa: CASSEWGDYGYTF; cdr3_nt: TGTGCCAGCAGTGAATGGGGGGACTATGGCTACACCTTC
v_call: TRBV20-1; j_call: TRBJ1-4; clone_size: .; d_call: .; cdr3_aa: CSATREGGALNEKLFF; cdr3_nt: TGCAGTGCTACCCGGGAAGGGGGGGCACTTAATGAAAAACTGTTTTTT
v_call: TRBV7-6; j_call: TRBJ1-3; clone_size: .; d_call: TRBD1; cdr3_aa: CASSSGQDLGNTIYF; cdr3_nt: TGTGCCAGCAGCTCCGGACAGGATCTAGGAAACACCATATATTTT
v_call: TRBV3-1; j_call: TRBJ1-2; clone_size: .; d_call: .; cdr3_aa: CASSQAVDGYTF; cdr3_nt: TGTGCCAGCAGCCAAGCGGTCGATGGCTACACCTTC
v_call: TRBV29-1; j_call: TRBJ1-6; clone_size: few; d_call: TRBD1; cdr3_aa: CSVWGQGISPLHF; cdr3_nt: TGCAGCGTATGGGGACAGGGGATTTCACCCCTCCACTTT
v_call: TRBV4-1; j_call: TRBJ2-1; clone_size: few; d_call: TRBD2; cdr3_aa: CASSQTGTTPYNEQFF; cdr3_nt: TGCGCCAGCAGCCAGACTGGGACTACCCCCTACAATGAGCAGTTCTTC
v_call: TRBV20-1; j_call: TRBJ2-5; clone_size: .; d_call: .; cdr3_aa: CGGAHQETQYF; cdr3_nt: TGTGGGGGGGCTCATCAAGAGACCCAGTACTTC
v_call: TRBV29-1; j_call: TRBJ1-4; clone_size: once; d_call: .; cdr3_aa: CNVVVGDEKLFF; cdr3_nt: TGCAACGTTGTCGTAGGGGATGAAAAACTGTTTTTT
v_call: TRBV6-1; j_call: TRBJ2-3; clone_size: .; d_call: TRBD2; cdr3_aa: CASSETSGGAADTQYF; cdr3_nt: TGTGCCAGCAGTGAAACTAGCGGGGGGGCGGCAGATACGCAGTATTTT
v_call: TRBV24-1; j_call: TRBJ1-1; clone_size: .; d_call: .; cdr3_aa: CATPTRANPEAFF; cdr3_nt: TGTGCCACCCCGACTCGAGCGAACCCTGAAGCTTTCTTT
v_call: TRBV7-6; j_call: TRBJ1-1; clone_size: .; d_call: .; cdr3_aa: CASSLGGLEAFF; cdr3_nt: TGTGCCAGCAGCTTAGGGGGGCTTGAAGCTTTCTTT
v_call: TRBV6-5; j_call: TRBJ2-7; clone_size: many; d_call: .; cdr3_aa: CAVGANKEYEQYF; cdr3_nt: TGTGCAGTGGGGGCCAACAAAGAATACGAGCAGTACTTC
v_call: TRBV7-9; j_call: TRBJ2-7; clone_size: .; d_call: .; cdr3_aa: CASSFAWGEQYF; cdr3_nt: TGTGCCAGCAGCTTCGCCTGGGGCGAGCAGTACTTC
v_call: TRBV6-1; j_call: TRBJ1-2; clone_size: .; d_call: .; cdr3_aa: CASSETEGYTF; cdr3_nt: TGTGCCAGCAGTGAAACGGAGGGCTACACCTTC
v_call: TRBV27; j_call: TRBJ2-5; clone_size: many; d_call: .; cdr3_aa: CASSFIGGYRETQYF; cdr3_nt: TGTGCCAGCAGTTTTATTGGCGGTTACCGAGAGACCCAGTACTTC
v_call: TRBV7-3; j_call: TRBJ2-7; clone_size: .; d_call: TRBD2; cdr3_aa: CASSFASGGGGEQYF; cdr3_nt: TGTGCCAGCAGCTTTGCCTCAGGCGGGGGAGGCGAGCAGTACTTC